Listed here are 14 T cell receptor beta chains from one sample, sequenced in a study of blood T cell repertoires in COVID-19. Profiling relied on immunoSEQ multiplex PCR, and the TCRdb table lists in-frame clones only, not all of them. The sample consists of roughly 400,000 clones, approximately 92% of them appearing once. The sequencing sample was made of PBMCs or T cells enriched from blood (not recorded which). These receptors all come from a man aged 25 to 40 who had recovered from COVID-19.

The sample holds one count of this clone. The chain recombines TRBV28 with TRBJ1-6; 7 bases fit TRBD1. The CDR3 runs 16 residues. V lost 6 bases, J lost 10 bases, and 15 bases stayed unmatched. The V gene's germline CDR1 is MDHEN and CDR2 SYDVKM. Written as DNA, the CDR3 is TGTGCCAGCAGACTAGCTAGGGCAGGGGGAGGATCACCCCTCCACTTT. Its translation: CASRLARAGGGSPLHF.

This rearrangement joins TRBV3-1 (or the pseudogene TRBV3-2) to TRBJ1-2; a weak D match, TRBD1 (5 bases). This CDR3 region has 13 residues. Germline loops: CDR1 LGHDT, CDR2 YNNKEL (reference sequence). V lost 4 bases and J lost 6, with 12 bases in between. The CDR3 sequence: CASSPQGSHGYTF. The CDR3, as DNA: TGTGCCAGCAGCCCCCAGGGATCACATGGCTACACCTTC.

CDR3 region: CASSLGQGAAYNEQFF. The DNA for the CDR3 is TGCGCCAGCAGCCTTGGACAGGGGGCCGCCTACAATGAGCAGTTCTTC. The V call is TRBV4-1, the J call TRBJ2-1; 11 nucleotides match TRBD1. V lost 4 bases to trimming and J lost 2 bases; unmatched junction nucleotides: 4. This CDR3 region has 16 residues. Germline V gene lookup returns CDR1 MGHRA and CDR2 YSYEKL.

J is TRBJ2-7 and V is TRBV30, with a possible D match to TRBD2 (6 bases). This CDR3 has 14 residues. From germline, CDR1 is GTSNPN and CDR2 SVGIG (reference sequence). Deletions cut 2 bases from V and 0 bases from J, with 11 bases between. The CDR3 protein is CAWSRRALSYEQYF. DNA of the CDR3: TGTGCCTGGAGTCGGAGGGCCCTCTCCTACGAGCAGTACTTC.

This clone was seen only once. The same CDR3 is also encoded by other DNA sequences in this sample. The CDR3: CASSLGAAGELFF. CDR3 nucleotides: TGTGCCAGCAGTTTAGGGGCCGCCGGGGAGCTGTTTTTT. This sequence joins TRBV12-3 or TRBV12-4 and TRBJ2-2; D not certain. Between the trimmed V and J ends, which lost 1 base and 6 bases, there was a span of 6 bases. CDR3 length: 13 residues.

CDR3 coding DNA: TGCGCCAGCAGCCCGCAGACTGGGGCCAACGTCCTGACTTTC. It yields the protein CASSPQTGANVLTF. The chain employs TRBV4-1 and TRBJ2-6, with D hard to call. Germline values: CDR1 MGHRA, CDR2 YSYEKL. This CDR3 has 14 amino acids. With 4 bases removed from V and 2 bases from J, the gap between germline ends came to 6 bases.

This clone has a single count. CDR3 sequence (DNA): TGTGCCAGTAGTAGCTCAACTAGCGGGAGGTTCTACAATGAGCAGTTCTTC. It translates to CASSSSTSGRFYNEQFF. The V and J genes are TRBV19 and TRBJ2-1; 12 nucleotides align to TRBD2. In germline, CDR1 is LNHDA, CDR2 SQIVND (reference sequence). V was pared by 4 bases and J by 3 bases, with 7 bases of the junction left unmatched. The CDR3 loop spans 17 amino acids.

The genes are TRBV2 and TRBJ2-2; D is unresolved. Between the trimmed V and J ends, which lost 8 bases and 4 bases, there was a span of 11 bases. Germline V gene sequence: CDR1 SNHLY, CDR2 FYNNEI. This CDR3 is built from 13 residues. The CDR3 is CASGLASTGELFF. The CDR3 region has the DNA TGTGCCAGCGGCTTAGCCAGCACCGGGGAGCTGTTTTTT.

This clone appeared once. This chain uses TRBV29-1 with TRBJ2-4; 7 bases are shared with TRBD2. Germline loops: CDR1 SQVTM, CDR2 ANQGSEA. The CDR3 spans 11 residues. J gave up 8 bases and V 7 bases, and 5 bases lay outside the gene matches. The CDR3 region is CSATSEDIQYF. The CDR3 nucleotides read TGCAGCGCTACTAGCGAGGACATTCAGTACTTC.

About this clone itself: Other DNA sequences in this specimen translate into the identical CDR3. The rearrangement links TRBV11-2 to TRBJ2-7; D is unclear. Germline CDR1 reads SGHAT; CDR2 reads FQNNGV. Trimming removed 5 bases from V and 2 bases from J, with 4 bases in between. This CDR3 spans 11 amino acids. The CDR3 protein is CASSPAYEQYF. The CDR3 nucleotides are TGTGCCAGCAGCCCAGCCTACGAGCAGTACTTC.

This chain connects TRBV6-5 to TRBJ2-2; D might be TRBD2 (6 bases). V was cut by 7 bases and J by 5 bases, with 11 bases left in between. CDR1 is MNHEY, CDR2 SVGAGI, per germline. The CDR3 has 13 residues. In DNA form, the CDR3 reads TGTGCCAGCACTAGGGACTCTACCGGGGAGCTGTTTTTT. Amino acid sequence: CASTRDSTGELFF.

This clone was picked up one time. The chain uses TRBV9 and TRBJ1-4; D gene ambiguous. V was clipped by 3 bases and J by 5 bases, with 8 bases between them. The germline CDR1 and CDR2 sequences are SGDLS and YYNGEE. This CDR3 spans 13 amino acids. CDR3 DNA: TGTGCCAGCAGCGACAGACGGAATGAAAAACTGTTTTTT. Translation: CASSDRRNEKLFF.

The chain uses TRBV5-1 and TRBJ1-4; 8 nucleotides match TRBD1. The CDR3 contains 15 residues. V lost 1 base to trimming and J lost 7 bases; unmatched junction nucleotides: 6. Germline loops: CDR1 SGHRS, CDR2 YFSETQ. CDR3 residues: CASSLRGQGSEKLFF. The CDR3 nucleotides are TGCGCCAGCAGCTTGCGAGGACAGGGTAGTGAAAAACTGTTTTTT.

V gene TRBV5-1 combines with J gene TRBJ2-1; 10 positions agree with TRBD2. Per the germline V gene, CDR1 is SGHRS and CDR2 is YFSETQ. The CDR3 extends over 14 amino acids. J gave up 4 bases and V 7 bases, and 5 bases lay outside the gene matches. The CDR3 is CASQSGGEYNEQFF. CDR3 in DNA: TGCGCCAGCCAGAGCGGGGGGGAATACAATGAGCAGTTCTTC.